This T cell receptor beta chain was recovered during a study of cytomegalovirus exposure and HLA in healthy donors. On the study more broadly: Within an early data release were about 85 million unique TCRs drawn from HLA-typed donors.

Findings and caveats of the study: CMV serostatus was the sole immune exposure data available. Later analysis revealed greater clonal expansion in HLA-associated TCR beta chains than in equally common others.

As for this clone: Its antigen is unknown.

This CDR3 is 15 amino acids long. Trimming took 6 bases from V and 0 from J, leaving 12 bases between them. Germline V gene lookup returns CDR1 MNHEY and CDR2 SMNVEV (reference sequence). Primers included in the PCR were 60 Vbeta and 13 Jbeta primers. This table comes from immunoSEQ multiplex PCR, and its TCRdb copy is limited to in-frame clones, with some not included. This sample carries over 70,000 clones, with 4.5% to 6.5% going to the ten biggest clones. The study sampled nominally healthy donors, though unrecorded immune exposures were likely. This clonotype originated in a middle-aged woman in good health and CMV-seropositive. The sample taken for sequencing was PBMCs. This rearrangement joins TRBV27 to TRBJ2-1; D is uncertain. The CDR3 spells CASSFSDSSYNEQFF. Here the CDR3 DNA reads TGTGCCAGCAGCTTTAGTGATAGCTCCTACAATGAGCAGTTCTTC.